A single sample is the source of the 8 T cell receptor beta chains below, sequenced in a study of PD-1 blockade in classical Hodgkin lymphoma. No patient escaped relapse after autologous stem cell transplantation, and brentuximab vedotin exposure varied. Here immunoSEQ multiplex PCR was the method, and the copy in TCRdb shows in-frame clones only, minus some. The sample has 15,000 to 20,000 clones; over 75% are singletons. The starting material was peripheral blood mononuclear cells (PBMCs), obtained at baseline. The receptors come from a human donor with classical Hodgkin lymphoma.

The V gene is TRBV5-1, the J gene TRBJ2-1; D might be TRBD2 (6 bases). The CDR3 sequence is 14 residues long. From germline, CDR1 is SGHRS and CDR2 YFSETQ. V dropped 0 bases and J dropped 10 bases, with 14 bases sitting between them. The CDR3 DNA follows: TGCGCCAGCAGCTTGGCGGAGCCGGGGAGGGAGCAGTTCTTC. It is translated as CASSLAEPGREQFF.

V is TRBV6-1 and J is TRBJ2-7; the D gene is possibly TRBD1 (5 bases). The CDR3 loop spans 14 amino acids. Trimming removed 2 bases from V and 3 bases from J, with 11 bases in between. Looked up from germline, CDR1 is MNHNS and CDR2 is SASEGT. DNA of the CDR3: TGTGCCAGCAGTGAACAGGGTGTAGACTACGAGCAGTACTTC. This translates into CASSEQGVDYEQYF.

This chain joins TRBV6-5 and TRBJ2-1, with 8 bases that match TRBD2. CDR1 is MNHEY and CDR2 is SVGAGI in the germline V gene. After removal of 2 bases from V and 7 bases from J, the junction contained 10 bases not matched to a gene. The CDR3 sequence is 16 residues long. CDR3 nucleotides: TGTGCCAGCAGTTACGCTCCGGGAGGGCCGGTAAATGAGCAGTTCTTC. It is translated as CASSYAPGGPVNEQFF.

The chain is built from TRBV30 and TRBJ1-5; perhaps TRBD1 as D (5 bases). V was clipped by 1 base and J by 3 bases, with 10 bases between them. This CDR3 spans 14 amino acids. Germline V gives CDR1 GTSNPN, CDR2 SVGIG (reference sequence). CDR3 nucleotides: TGTGCCTGGAGTGGAGGACACTTCAATCAGCCCCAGCATTTT. Amino acid sequence: CAWSGGHFNQPQHF.

The rearrangement joins TRBV30 to TRBJ1-4; unclear D gene. Germline V gene data show CDR1 as GTSNPN and CDR2 as SVGIG (reference sequence). This CDR3 is 13 amino acids long. V was cut by 7 bases and J by 3 bases, with 12 bases left in between. The DNA for the CDR3 is TGTGCCTCGGCGACTGATGCTAATGAAAAACTGTTTTTT. Translation gives CASATDANEKLFF.

This chain uses TRBV2 with TRBJ2-4; 13 positions match TRBD2. CDR3 length: 14 residues. Germline values: CDR1 SNHLY, CDR2 FYNNEI. V lost 9 bases, J lost 8 bases, and 7 bases stayed unmatched. CDR3 in amino acids: CASRTSGSWDIQYF. DNA of the CDR3: TGTGCCAGTCGGACTAGCGGGAGTTGGGACATTCAGTACTTC.

The sample holds one count of this clone. This chain joins TRBV11-2 and TRBJ2-3; 8 bases map to TRBD2. J lost 0 bases, V lost 7 bases, and 6 bases had no gene match. The CDR3 extends over 15 amino acids. CDR1 is SGHAT and CDR2 is FQNNGV in the germline V gene. CDR3 DNA: TGTGCCAGCATGGAGCGGGGGTCTAGCACAGATACGCAGTATTTT. It specifies CASMERGSSTDTQYF.

The chain is built from TRBV28 and TRBJ2-6; 10 nucleotides match TRBD1. Trimming removed 7 bases from V and 1 base from J; junction bases left unmatched: 7. Germline lookup yields CDR1 MDHEN and CDR2 SYDVKM. This CDR3 comprises 17 residues. CDR3 sequence (DNA): TGTGCCAGCAAGTCCCGGACAGGGGGTTCTGGGGCCAACGTCCTGACTTTC. This encodes CASKSRTGGSGANVLTF. Filled out from reference TRBV28 and TRBJ2-6, the complete variable domain reads DVKVTQSSRYLVKRTGEKVFLECVQDMDHENMFWYRQDPGLGLRLIYFSYDVKMKEKGDIPEGYSVSREKKERFSLILESASTNQTSMYLCASKSRTGGSGANVLTFGAGSRLTVL.